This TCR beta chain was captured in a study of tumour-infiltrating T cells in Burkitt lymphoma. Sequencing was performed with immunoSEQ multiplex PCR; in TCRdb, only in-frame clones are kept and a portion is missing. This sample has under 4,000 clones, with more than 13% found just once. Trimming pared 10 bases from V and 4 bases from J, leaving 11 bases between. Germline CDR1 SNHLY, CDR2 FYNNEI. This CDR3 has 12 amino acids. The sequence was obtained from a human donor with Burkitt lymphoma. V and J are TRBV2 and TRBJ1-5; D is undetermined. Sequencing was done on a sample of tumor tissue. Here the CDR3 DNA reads TGTGCCACCAAGAGGGAGAATCAGCCCCAGCATTTT. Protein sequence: CATKRENQPQHF.